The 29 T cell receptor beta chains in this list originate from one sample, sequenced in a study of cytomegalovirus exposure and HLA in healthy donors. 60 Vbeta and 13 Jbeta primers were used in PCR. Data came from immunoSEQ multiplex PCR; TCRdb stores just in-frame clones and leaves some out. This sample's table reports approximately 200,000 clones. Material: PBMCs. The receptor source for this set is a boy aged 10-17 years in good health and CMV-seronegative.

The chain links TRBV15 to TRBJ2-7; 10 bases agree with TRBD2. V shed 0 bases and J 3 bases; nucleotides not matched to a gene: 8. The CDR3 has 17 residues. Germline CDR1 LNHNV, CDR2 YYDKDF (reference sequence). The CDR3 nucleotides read TGTGCCACCAGCAGAGATCTCATAGCGGGGGGACTCTACGAGCAGTACTTC. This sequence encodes CATSRDLIAGGLYEQYF.

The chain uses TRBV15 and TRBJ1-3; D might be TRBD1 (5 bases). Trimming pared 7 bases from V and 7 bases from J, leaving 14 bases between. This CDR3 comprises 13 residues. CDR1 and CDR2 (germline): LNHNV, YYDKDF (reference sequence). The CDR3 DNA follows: TGTGCCACCACCTCAGGTGGGGGGAACACCATATATTTT. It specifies CATTSGGGNTIYF.

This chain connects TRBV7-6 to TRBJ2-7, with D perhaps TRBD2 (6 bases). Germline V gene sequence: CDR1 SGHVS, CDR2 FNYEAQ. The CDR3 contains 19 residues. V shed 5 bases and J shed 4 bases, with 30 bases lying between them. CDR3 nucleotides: TGTGCCAGCAGCCGGGGGTCCCCGATAGAGATATGGACATCGTACGAGCAGTACTTC. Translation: CASSRGSPIEIWTSYEQYF.

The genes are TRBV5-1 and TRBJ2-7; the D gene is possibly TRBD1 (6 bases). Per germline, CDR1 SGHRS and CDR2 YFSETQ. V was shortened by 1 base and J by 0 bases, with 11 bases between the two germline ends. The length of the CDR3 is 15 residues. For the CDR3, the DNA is TGCGCCAGCAGCTTGAGCACAGGGAACTCCTACGAGCAGTACTTC. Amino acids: CASSLSTGNSYEQYF.

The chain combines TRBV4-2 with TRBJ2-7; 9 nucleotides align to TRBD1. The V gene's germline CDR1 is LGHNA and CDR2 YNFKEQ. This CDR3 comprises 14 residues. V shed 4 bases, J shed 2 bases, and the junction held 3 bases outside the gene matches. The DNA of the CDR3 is TGTGCCAGCAGCCCCGGACAGGGGACCTACGAGCAGTACTTC. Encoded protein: CASSPGQGTYEQYF.

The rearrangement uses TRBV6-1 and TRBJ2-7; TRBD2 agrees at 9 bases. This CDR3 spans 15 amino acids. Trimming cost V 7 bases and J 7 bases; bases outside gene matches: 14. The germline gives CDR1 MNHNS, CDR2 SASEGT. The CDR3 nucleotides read TGTGCCAGCACCGCGGGGGGGGCAGTCAGTCGGGAGCAGTACTTC. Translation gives CASTAGGAVSREQYF.

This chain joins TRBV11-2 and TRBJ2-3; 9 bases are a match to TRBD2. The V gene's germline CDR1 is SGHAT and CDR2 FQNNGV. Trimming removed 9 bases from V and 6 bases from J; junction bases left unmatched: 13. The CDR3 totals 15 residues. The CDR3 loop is CASKPHSREGDTQYF. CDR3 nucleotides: TGTGCCAGTAAACCCCACTCGCGGGAGGGGGATACGCAGTATTTT. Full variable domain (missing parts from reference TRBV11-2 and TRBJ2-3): EAGVAQSPRYKIIEKRQSVAFWCNPISGHATLYWYQQILGQGPKLLIQFQNNGVVDDSQLPKDRFSAERLKGVDSTLKIQPAKLEDSAVYLCASKPHSREGDTQYFGPGTRLTVL.

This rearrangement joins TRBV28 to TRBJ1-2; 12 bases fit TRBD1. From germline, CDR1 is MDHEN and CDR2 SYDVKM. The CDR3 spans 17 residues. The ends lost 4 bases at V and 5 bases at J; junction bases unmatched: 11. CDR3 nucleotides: TGTGCCAGCAGTTCCCCCGGGACAGGGGGCGCCCGGTATGGCTACACCTTC. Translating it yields CASSSPGTGGARYGYTF.

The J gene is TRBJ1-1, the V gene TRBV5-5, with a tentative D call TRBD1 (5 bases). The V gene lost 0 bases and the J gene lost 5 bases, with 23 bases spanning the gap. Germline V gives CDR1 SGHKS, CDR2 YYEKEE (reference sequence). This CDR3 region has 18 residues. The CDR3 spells CASSLVGGTAKRGTEAFF. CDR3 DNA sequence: TGTGCCAGCAGCTTGGTTGGAGGGACCGCGAAGAGAGGGACTGAAGCTTTCTTT.

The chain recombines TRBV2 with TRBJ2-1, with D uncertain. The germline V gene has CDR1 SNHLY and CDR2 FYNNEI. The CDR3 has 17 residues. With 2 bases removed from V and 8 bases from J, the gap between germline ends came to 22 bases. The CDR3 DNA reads TGTGCCAGCAGTGAATCCTTTTCGACGCTTCCTCGGGATGAGCAGTTCTTC. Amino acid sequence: CASSESFSTLPRDEQFF.

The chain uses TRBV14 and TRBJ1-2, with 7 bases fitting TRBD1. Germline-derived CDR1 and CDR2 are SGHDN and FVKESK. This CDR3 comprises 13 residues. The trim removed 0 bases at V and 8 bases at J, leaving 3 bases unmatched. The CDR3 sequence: CASSQETGLGYTF. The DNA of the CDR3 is TGTGCCAGCAGCCAAGAGACAGGGTTGGGCTACACCTTC.

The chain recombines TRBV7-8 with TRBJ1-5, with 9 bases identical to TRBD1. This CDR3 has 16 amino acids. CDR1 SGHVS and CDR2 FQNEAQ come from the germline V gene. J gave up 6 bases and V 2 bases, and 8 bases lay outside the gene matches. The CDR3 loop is CASSLLQGAGSQPQHF. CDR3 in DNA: TGTGCCAGCAGCTTACTACAGGGGGCGGGTAGTCAGCCCCAGCATTTT.

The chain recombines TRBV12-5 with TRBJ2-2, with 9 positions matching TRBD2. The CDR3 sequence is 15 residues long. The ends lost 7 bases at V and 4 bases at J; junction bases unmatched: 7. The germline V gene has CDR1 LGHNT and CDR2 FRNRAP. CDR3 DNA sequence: TGTGCTAGTGCCATAGGACTAGCGCCCACCGGGGAGCTGTTTTTT. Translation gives CASAIGLAPTGELFF.

The CDR3 DNA reads TGTGCCAGCGGGAGGTACCAAGAGACCCAGTACTTC. Its protein is CASGRYQETQYF. This chain uses TRBV6-5 with TRBJ2-5, with a possible D match to TRBD2 (6 bases). V lost 8 bases, J lost 0 bases, and 7 bases lay in between. The CDR3 is 12 amino acids. CDR1 MNHEY and CDR2 SVGAGI come from the germline V gene.

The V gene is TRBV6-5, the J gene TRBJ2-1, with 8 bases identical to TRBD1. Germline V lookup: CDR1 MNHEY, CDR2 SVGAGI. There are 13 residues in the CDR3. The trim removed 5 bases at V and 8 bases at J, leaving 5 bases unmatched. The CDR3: CASSRTGWHEQFF. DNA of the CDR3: TGTGCCAGCAGTAGGACAGGGTGGCATGAGCAGTTCTTC.

The CDR3 reads CASTRGAHTEAFF. The CDR3 DNA follows: TGTGCCAGCACCAGGGGAGCGCATACTGAAGCTTTCTTT. The rearrangement uses TRBV6-1 and TRBJ1-1, with D possibly matching TRBD1 (6 bases). This CDR3 comprises 13 residues. Germline V lookup: CDR1 MNHNS, CDR2 SASEGT. V shed 7 bases and J shed 5 bases, with 14 bases lying between them.

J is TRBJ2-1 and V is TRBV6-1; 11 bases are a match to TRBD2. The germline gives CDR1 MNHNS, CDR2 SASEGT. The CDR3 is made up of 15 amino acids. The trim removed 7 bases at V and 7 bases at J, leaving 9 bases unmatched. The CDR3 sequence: CASIKGTSGGNEQFF. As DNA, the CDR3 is TGTGCCAGCATAAAGGGGACTAGCGGTGGAAATGAGCAGTTCTTC.

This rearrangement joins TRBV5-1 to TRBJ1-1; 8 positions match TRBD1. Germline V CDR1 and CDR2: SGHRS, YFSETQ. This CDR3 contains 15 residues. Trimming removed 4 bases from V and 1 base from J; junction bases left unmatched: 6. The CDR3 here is CASSLRTGRNTEAFF. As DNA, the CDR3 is TGCGCCAGCAGCCTCCGGACAGGGAGGAACACTGAAGCTTTCTTT.

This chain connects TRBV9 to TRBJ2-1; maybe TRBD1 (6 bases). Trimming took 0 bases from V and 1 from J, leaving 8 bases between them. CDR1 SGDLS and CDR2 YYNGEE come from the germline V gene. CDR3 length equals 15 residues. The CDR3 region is CASSVEGGSYNEQFF. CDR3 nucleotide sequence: TGTGCCAGCAGCGTAGAAGGGGGTTCCTACAATGAGCAGTTCTTC.

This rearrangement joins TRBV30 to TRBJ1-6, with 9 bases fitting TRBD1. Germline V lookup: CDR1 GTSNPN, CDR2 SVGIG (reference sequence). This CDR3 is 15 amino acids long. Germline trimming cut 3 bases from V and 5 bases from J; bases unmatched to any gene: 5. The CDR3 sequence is CAWRPWTGDNSPLHF. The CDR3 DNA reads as TGTGCCTGGAGACCCTGGACAGGGGATAATTCACCCCTCCACTTT.

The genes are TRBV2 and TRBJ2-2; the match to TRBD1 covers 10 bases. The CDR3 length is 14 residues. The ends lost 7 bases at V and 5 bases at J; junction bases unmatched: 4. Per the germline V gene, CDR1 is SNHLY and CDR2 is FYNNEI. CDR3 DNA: TGTGCCAGCATTCAGGACAGGGGGACCGGGGAGCTGTTTTTT. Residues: CASIQDRGTGELFF.

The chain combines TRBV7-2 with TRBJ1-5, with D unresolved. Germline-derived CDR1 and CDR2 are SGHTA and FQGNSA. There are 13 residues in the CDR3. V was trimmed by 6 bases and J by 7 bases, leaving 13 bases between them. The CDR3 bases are TGTGCCAGCAGTCCCCGCGGGGAACAGCCCCAGCATTTT. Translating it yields CASSPRGEQPQHF.

CDR3: CASKERGRRHEKLFF. The DNA of the CDR3 is TGTGCCAGCAAGGAGAGGGGGCGTAGGCATGAAAAACTGTTTTTT. The genes are TRBV28 and TRBJ1-4; TRBD1 matches at 7 bases. Germline CDR1 reads MDHEN; CDR2 reads SYDVKM. V lost 7 bases, J lost 6 bases, and 11 bases stayed unmatched. The length of the CDR3 is 15 residues.

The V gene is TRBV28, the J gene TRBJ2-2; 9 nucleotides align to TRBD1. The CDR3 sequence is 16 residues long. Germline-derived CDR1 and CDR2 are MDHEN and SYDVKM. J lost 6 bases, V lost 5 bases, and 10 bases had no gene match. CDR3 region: CASSPPGQGLPGELFF. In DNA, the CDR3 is TGTGCCAGCAGTCCCCCAGGACAGGGGCTCCCCGGGGAGCTGTTTTTT.

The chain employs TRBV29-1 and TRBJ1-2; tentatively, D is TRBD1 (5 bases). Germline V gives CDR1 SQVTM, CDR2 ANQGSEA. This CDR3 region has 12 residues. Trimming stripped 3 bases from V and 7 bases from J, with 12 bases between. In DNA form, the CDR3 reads TGCAGCGTTGAGTCGCAGGGAATTGGCTACACCTTC. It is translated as CSVESQGIGYTF.

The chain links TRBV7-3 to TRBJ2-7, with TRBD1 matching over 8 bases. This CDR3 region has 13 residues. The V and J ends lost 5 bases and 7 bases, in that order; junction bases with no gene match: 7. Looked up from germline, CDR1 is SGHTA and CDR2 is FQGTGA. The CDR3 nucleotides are TGTGCCAGCAGCCGGGACAGGCAAGAGGAGCAGTACTTC. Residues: CASSRDRQEEQYF.

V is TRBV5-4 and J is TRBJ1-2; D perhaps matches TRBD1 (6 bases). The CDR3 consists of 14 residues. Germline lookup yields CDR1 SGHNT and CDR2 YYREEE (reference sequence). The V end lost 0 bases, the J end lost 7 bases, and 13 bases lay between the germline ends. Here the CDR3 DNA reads TGTGCCAGCAGCTTGGGGTCTGGGGGCGGTGGCTACACCTTC. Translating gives CASSLGSGGGGYTF.

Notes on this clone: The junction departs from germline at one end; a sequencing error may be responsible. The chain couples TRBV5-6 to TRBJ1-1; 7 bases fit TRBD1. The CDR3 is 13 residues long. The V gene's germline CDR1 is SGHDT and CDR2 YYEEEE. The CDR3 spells CASTLGWTGWAFF. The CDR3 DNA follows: TGTGCCAGCACCTTGGGGTGGACAGGATGGGCTTTCTTT.

The CDR3 loop reads CASSIHQGARSSEQYF. The DNA of the CDR3 is TGTGCCAGTAGTATTCACCAGGGGGCGCGTTCTTCCGAGCAGTACTTC. The chain has TRBV19 and TRBJ2-7; 8 positions agree with TRBD1. The CDR3 contains 16 residues. Germline-derived CDR1 and CDR2 are LNHDA and SQIVND (reference sequence). Trimming removed 3 bases from V and 6 bases from J; junction bases left unmatched: 13.